Each of the 19 T cell receptor beta chains below was sequenced from the same sample in a study of blood T cell repertoires in COVID-19. The protocol was immunoSEQ multiplex PCR, while the TCRdb copy is restricted to in-frame clones and leaves out a portion. The table records 150,000 to 200,000 clones, 85% of them present only once. The sequenced sample was peripheral blood. Receptors were obtained from a human donor with acute or convalescent COVID-19. The donor label of this sample is uncertain.

V and J are TRBV11-3 and TRBJ2-1, with TRBD1 identical over 8 bases. The V gene end was trimmed by 1 base and the J gene end by 1 base; junction bases not matched to a gene: 9. The CDR3 spans 18 residues. Germline-derived CDR1 and CDR2 are SGHNT and YENEEA. The CDR3 DNA follows: TGTGCCAGCAGCTTAGGAGGTATCGGACAGGGATCCTACAATGAGCAGTTCTTC. Amino acid sequence: CASSLGGIGQGSYNEQFF. The variable domain in full, with the rest retrieved from reference TRBV11-3 and TRBJ2-1, is EAGVVQSPRYKIIEKKQPVAFWCNPISGHNTLYWYLQNLGQGPELLIRYENEEAVDDSQLPKDRFSAERLKGVDSTLKIQPAELGDSAVYLCASSLGGIGQGSYNEQFFGPGTRLTVL.

The chain links TRBV6-5 to TRBJ2-7; 8 bases line up with TRBD1. The V gene's germline CDR1 is MNHEY and CDR2 SVGAGI. Germline trimming cut 6 bases from V and 3 bases from J; bases unmatched to any gene: 7. The CDR3 totals 14 residues. Here the CDR3 reads CASSPTGADYEQYF. DNA for the CDR3: TGTGCCAGCAGCCCGACAGGGGCCGACTACGAGCAGTACTTC.

This sequence joins TRBV18 and TRBJ1-6, with D unclear. The CDR3 is made up of 17 amino acids. Germline values: CDR1 KGHSH, CDR2 LQKENI. Between the trimmed V and J ends, which lost 2 bases and 2 bases, there was a span of 13 bases. Here the CDR3 DNA reads TGTGCCAGCTCACCAAACCCGGGTAACACCTATAATTCACCCCTCCACTTT. Its protein product is CASSPNPGNTYNSPLHF.

The rearrangement uses TRBV4-1 and TRBJ2-7, with 9 nucleotides matching TRBD1. Germline V gene lookup returns CDR1 MGHRA and CDR2 YSYEKL. CDR3 length: 16 residues. After removal of 4 bases from V and 3 bases from J, the junction contained 10 bases not matched to a gene. CDR3 nucleotides: TGCGCCAGCAGCCGATTGGGACAGGGAGAAAACTACGAGCAGTACTTC. Protein product: CASSRLGQGENYEQYF.

The rearrangement uses TRBV4-2 and TRBJ1-1; maybe TRBD1 (5 bases). Trimming cost V 5 bases and J 0 bases, with 10 bases left between them. From germline, CDR1 is LGHNA and CDR2 YNFKEQ. CDR3 size: 14 residues. As DNA, the CDR3 is TGTGCCAGCAGCTTCGGGGGACTGAACACTGAAGCTTTCTTT. The encoded protein is CASSFGGLNTEAFF.

V gene TRBV11-1 combines with J gene TRBJ1-2; 9 bases are a match to TRBD1. The ends lost 5 bases at V and 6 bases at J; junction bases unmatched: 10. Germline V gene data show CDR1 as SGHAT and CDR2 as FQDESV (reference sequence). The CDR3 sequence is 15 residues long. CDR3 residues: CASSLDRTGVNGYTF. In nucleotides, the CDR3 is TGTGCCAGCAGCCTAGACAGGACAGGGGTGAATGGCTACACCTTC.

The rearrangement joins TRBV13 to TRBJ2-7; 12 bases match TRBD1. The trim removed 5 bases at V and 6 bases at J, leaving 11 bases unmatched. The CDR3 sequence is 16 residues long. Germline V gene lookup returns CDR1 PRHDT and CDR2 FYEKMQ (reference sequence). CDR3 residues: CASSILRDRGQGEQYF. The DNA for the CDR3 is TGTGCCAGCAGCATACTCCGGGACAGGGGGCAGGGCGAGCAGTACTTC.

The chain combines TRBV18 with TRBJ1-2, with D perhaps matching TRBD1 (5 bases). Germline-derived CDR1 and CDR2 are KGHSH and LQKENI. This CDR3 comprises 14 residues. Trimming shortened V by 4 bases and J by 3 bases, and 12 bases separated the two germline ends. As DNA, the CDR3 is TGTGCCAGCTCACGAGGACAACAGGACTATGGCTACACCTTC. It is translated as CASSRGQQDYGYTF.

The rearrangement links TRBV9 to TRBJ2-7; tentative D call: TRBD1 (5 bases). From germline, CDR1 is SGDLS and CDR2 YYNGEE. Trimming removed 2 bases at V and 6 bases at J, with 9 bases between. This CDR3 contains 12 residues. CDR3 coding DNA: TGTGCCAGCAGCGTCCAGGGTGGCGAGCAGTACTTC. Its protein product is CASSVQGGEQYF. The whole variable domain, filled in from reference TRBV9 and TRBJ2-7, reads DSGVTQTPKHLITATGQRVTLRCSPRSGDLSVYWYQQSLDQGLQFLIQYYNGEERAKGNILERFSAQQFPDLHSELNLSSLELGDSALYFCASSVQGGEQYFGPGTRLTVT.

The V gene is TRBV9, the J gene TRBJ2-1; a possible D gene is TRBD1 (6 bases). V lost 0 bases, J lost 8 bases, and 9 bases lay in between. The germline CDR1 and CDR2 sequences are SGDLS and YYNGEE. The CDR3 totals 13 residues. CDR3 DNA: TGTGCCAGCAGCGTAGGTCAGGGGTATGAGCAGTTCTTC. Its protein product is CASSVGQGYEQFF.

This clone was counted between two and nine times. The chain carries TRBV5-5 and TRBJ2-5, with D perhaps TRBD2 (6 bases). There are 15 residues in the CDR3. With 2 bases removed from V and 2 bases from J, the gap between germline ends came to 13 bases. Looked up from germline, CDR1 is SGHKS and CDR2 is YYEKEE (reference sequence). Written as DNA, the CDR3 is TGTGCCAGCAGCTTTCTCGCGGGGTTACAAGAGACCCAGTACTTC. Translation gives CASSFLAGLQETQYF.

V is TRBV7-2 and J is TRBJ1-3, with TRBD1 matching 10 bases. The CDR3 sequence is 18 residues long. Trimming removed 0 bases from V and 4 bases from J; junction bases left unmatched: 9. CDR1 is SGHTA and CDR2 is FQGNSA in the germline V gene. The CDR3 reads CASSLALAGTGAGNTIYF. The CDR3 DNA reads as TGTGCCAGCAGCTTAGCGCTCGCCGGGACAGGGGCCGGAAACACCATATATTTT. The full variable domain, rest sourced from reference TRBV7-2 and TRBJ1-3, is GAGVSQSPSNKVTEKGKDVELRCDPISGHTALYWYRQSLGQGLEFLIYFQGNSAPDKSGLPSDRFSAERTGGSVSTLTIQRTQQEDSAVYLCASSLALAGTGAGNTIYFGEGSWLTVV.

CDR3 residues: CASSLRLTGGNANEQFF. The CDR3 DNA follows: TGTGCCAGCAGTTTAAGACTTACGGGGGGAAATGCCAATGAGCAGTTCTTC. The V and J genes are TRBV28 and TRBJ2-1; 7 bases line up with TRBD2. The CDR3 has 17 residues. V shed 2 bases, J shed 6 bases, and the junction held 13 bases outside the gene matches. Per germline, CDR1 MDHEN and CDR2 SYDVKM.

This chain links TRBV20-1 with TRBJ2-1; the match to TRBD2 covers 9 bases. CDR1 is DFQATT, CDR2 SNEGSKA, per germline (reference sequence). The CDR3 runs to 15 residues. V dropped 3 bases and J dropped 9; count of bases not matched to a gene: 12. The CDR3 DNA is TGCAGTGCTAGTTCTAGACTCGCGGGGGGGGGTGAGCAGTTCTTC. It translates to CSASSRLAGGGEQFF.

The chain uses TRBV14 and TRBJ2-5; TRBD2 matches 11 bases. V shed 5 bases and J 5 bases; nucleotides not matched to a gene: 10. CDR3 length: 16 residues. In germline, CDR1 is SGHDN, CDR2 FVKESK. CDR3 sequence reads: CASSYLSGGAWETQYF. CDR3 DNA: TGTGCCAGCAGCTACCTTAGCGGGGGGGCATGGGAGACCCAGTACTTC.

This chain uses TRBV5-1 with TRBJ2-5; TRBD1 agrees at 9 bases. Germline CDR1 is SGHRS and CDR2 is YFSETQ. Trimming removed 0 bases from V and 0 bases from J; junction bases left unmatched: 9. The CDR3 length is 18 residues. CDR3 coding DNA: TGCGCCAGCAGCTTGGAGACAGGGGGAGCTCCTAACCAAGAGACCCAGTACTTC. This encodes CASSLETGGAPNQETQYF.

The genes are TRBV12-3 or TRBV12-4 and TRBJ1-1; no definite D call. Trimming took 6 bases from V and 7 from J, leaving 12 bases between them. The CDR3 runs to 12 residues. The CDR3 bases are TGTGCCAGCAGGCCGCCTTCGGGTGAAGCTTTCTTT. This codes for CASRPPSGEAFF.

The V call is TRBV6-5, the J call TRBJ1-4, with 7 bases that match TRBD1. The ends lost 2 bases at V and 8 bases at J; junction bases unmatched: 8. The CDR3 totals 15 residues. Germline V gene sequence: CDR1 MNHEY, CDR2 SVGAGI. CDR3 DNA: TGTGCCAGCAGTTACGGCGGACAGGATTGGGAAAAACTGTTTTTT. Its translation is CASSYGGQDWEKLFF.

The chain recombines TRBV6-5 with TRBJ2-2; 7 bases align to TRBD2. Germline-derived CDR1 and CDR2 are MNHEY and SVGAGI. The J segment lost 2 bases and the V segment lost 10 bases, leaving 7 bases of the junction unmatched. This CDR3 is built from 14 residues. CDR3 sequence: CATKGRENTGELFF. The CDR3 nucleotides read TGTGCCACCAAGGGGAGGGAAAACACCGGGGAGCTGTTTTTT.